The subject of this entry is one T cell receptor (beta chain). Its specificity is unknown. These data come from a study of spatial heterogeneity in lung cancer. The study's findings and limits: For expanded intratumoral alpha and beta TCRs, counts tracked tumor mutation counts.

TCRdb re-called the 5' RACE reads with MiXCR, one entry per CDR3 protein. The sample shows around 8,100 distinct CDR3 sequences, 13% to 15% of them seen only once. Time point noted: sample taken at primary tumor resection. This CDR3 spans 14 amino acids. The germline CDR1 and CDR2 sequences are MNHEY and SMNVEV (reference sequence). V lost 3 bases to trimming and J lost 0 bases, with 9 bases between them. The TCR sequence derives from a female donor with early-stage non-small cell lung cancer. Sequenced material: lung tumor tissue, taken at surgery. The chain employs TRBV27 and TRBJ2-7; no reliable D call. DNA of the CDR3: TGTGCCAGCAGTTTCGGCCGGAGCTCCTACGAGCAGTACTTC. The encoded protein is CASSFGRSSYEQYF.